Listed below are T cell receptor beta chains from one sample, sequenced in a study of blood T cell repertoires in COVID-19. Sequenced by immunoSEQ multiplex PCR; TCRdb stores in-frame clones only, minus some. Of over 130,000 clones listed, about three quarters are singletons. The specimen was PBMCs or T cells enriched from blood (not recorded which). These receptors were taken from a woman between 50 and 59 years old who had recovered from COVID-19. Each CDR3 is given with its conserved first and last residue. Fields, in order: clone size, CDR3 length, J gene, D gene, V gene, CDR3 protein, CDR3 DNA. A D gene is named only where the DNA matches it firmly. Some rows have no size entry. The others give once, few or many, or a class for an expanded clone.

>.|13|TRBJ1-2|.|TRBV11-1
CASTSGGNYGYTF
TGTGCCAGCACCTCCGGGGGGAACTATGGCTACACCTTC
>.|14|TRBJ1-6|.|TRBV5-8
CASANGRANSPLHF
TGTGCCAGCGCTAACGGCAGGGCCAATTCACCCCTCCACTTT
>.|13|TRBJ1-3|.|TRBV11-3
CASSRLDRNTIYF
TGTGCCAGCAGCCGCCTGGACAGAAACACCATATATTTT
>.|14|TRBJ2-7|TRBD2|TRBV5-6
CASRGLAGVYEQYF
TGTGCCAGCAGGGGACTAGCGGGAGTCTACGAGCAGTACTTC
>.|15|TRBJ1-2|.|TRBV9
CASSVVEGQNYGYTF
TGTGCCAGCAGCGTAGTGGAGGGCCAGAACTATGGCTACACCTTC
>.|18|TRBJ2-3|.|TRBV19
CASSISLGSASSTDTQYF
TGTGCCAGTAGTATATCCCTGGGCAGTGCCTCTAGCACAGATACGCAGTATTTT
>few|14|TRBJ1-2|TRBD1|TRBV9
CASTQGAGSYGYTF
TGTGCCAGCACCCAGGGGGCAGGGAGCTATGGCTACACCTTC
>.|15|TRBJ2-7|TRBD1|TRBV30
CAWSAPGQGSYEQYF
TGTGCCTGGAGTGCTCCGGGACAGGGGTCCTACGAGCAGTACTTC
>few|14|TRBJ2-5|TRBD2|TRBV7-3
CASSFSGTEETQYF
TGTGCCAGCAGCTTCAGCGGGACTGAAGAGACCCAGTACTTC
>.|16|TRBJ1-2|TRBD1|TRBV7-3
CASSPGTGYGSDGYTF
TGTGCCAGCAGCCCCGGGACAGGGTATGGCTCTGATGGCTACACCTTC
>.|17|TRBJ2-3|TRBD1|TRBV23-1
CASSHMQTGGCTDTQYF
TGCGCCAGCAGTCATATGCAAACAGGGGGTTGCACAGATACGCAGTATTTT
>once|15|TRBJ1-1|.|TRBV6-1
CASSDRTVGNTEAFF
TGTGCCAGCAGTGACAGGACAGTGGGGAACACTGAAGCTTTCTTT
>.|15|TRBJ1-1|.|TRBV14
CASSQESGWNTEAFF
TGTGCCAGCAGCCAAGAGTCAGGCTGGAACACTGAAGCTTTCTTT
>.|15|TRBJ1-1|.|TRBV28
CASSVTPGQNTEAFF
TGTGCCAGCAGCGTTACGCCGGGACAGAACACTGAAGCTTTCTTT
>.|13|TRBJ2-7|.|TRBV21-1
CASTQRETYEQYF
TGTGCCAGCACGCAGCGGGAAACCTACGAGCAGTACTTC
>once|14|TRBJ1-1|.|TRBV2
CASSEGERNTEAFF
TGTGCCAGCAGTGAAGGGGAGAGGAACACTGAAGCTTTCTTT
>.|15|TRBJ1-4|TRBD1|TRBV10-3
CAISDHRTGREKLFF
TGTGCCATCAGTGACCATCGGACAGGGCGGGAAAAACTGTTTTTT
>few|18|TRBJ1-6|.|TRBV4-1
CASSQEPQIAGENSPLHF
TGCGCCAGCAGCCAAGAACCCCAGATCGCAGGGGAGAATTCACCCCTCCACTTT
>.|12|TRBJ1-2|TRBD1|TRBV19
CASSDRDRVYTF
TGTGCCAGTAGTGACCGGGACAGGGTCTACACCTTC
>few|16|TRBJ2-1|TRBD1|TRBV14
CASSRPTGYVYNEQFF
TGTGCCAGCAGCCGACCGACAGGGTACGTCTACAATGAGCAGTTCTTC
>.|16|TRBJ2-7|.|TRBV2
CASSVGVLAPSYEQYF
TGTGCCAGCAGTGTAGGGGTTCTCGCCCCCTCCTACGAGCAGTACTTC
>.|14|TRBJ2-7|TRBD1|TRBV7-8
CASSLSGGVYEQYF
TGTGCCAGCAGCTTATCAGGGGGTGTCTACGAGCAGTACTTC
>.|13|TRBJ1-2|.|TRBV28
CASTLRGDYGYTF
TGTGCCAGCACCCTCAGGGGTGACTATGGCTACACCTTC
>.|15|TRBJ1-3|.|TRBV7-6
CASSQDTNSGNTIYF
TGTGCCAGCAGTCAGGACACAAACTCTGGAAACACCATATATTTT
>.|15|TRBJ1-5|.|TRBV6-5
CASSYGQGRNQPQHF
TGTGCCAGCAGTTACGGGCAGGGGCGGAATCAGCCCCAGCATTTT
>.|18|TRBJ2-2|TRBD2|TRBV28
CASSSHGLAGGRTGELFF
TGTGCCAGCAGTTCCCATGGACTAGCGGGAGGTCGTACCGGGGAGCTGTTTTTT
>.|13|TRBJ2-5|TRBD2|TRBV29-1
CSVESGGLETQYF
TGCAGCGTTGAAAGCGGGGGGCTGGAGACCCAGTACTTC
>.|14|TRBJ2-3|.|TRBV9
CASSVAGGATPQYF
TGTGCCAGCAGCGTAGCTGGGGGGGCCACTCCGCAGTATTTT
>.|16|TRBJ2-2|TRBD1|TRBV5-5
CASSQHRGRDTGELFF
TGTGCCAGCAGCCAACACAGGGGGCGGGACACCGGGGAGCTGTTTTTT
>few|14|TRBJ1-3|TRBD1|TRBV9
CASSVTTGTDTIYF
TGTGCCAGCAGCGTAACCACAGGGACAGACACCATATATTTT
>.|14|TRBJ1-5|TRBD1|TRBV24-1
CATRTGAWNQPQHF
TGTGCCACCAGGACAGGGGCGTGGAATCAGCCCCAGCATTTT
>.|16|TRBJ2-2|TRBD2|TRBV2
CASSSQRGGRTGELFF
TGTGCCAGTAGTTCTCAGCGGGGGGGCCGAACCGGGGAGCTGTTTTTT
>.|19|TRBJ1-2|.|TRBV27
CASSRRSQGAILHNYGYTF
TGTGCCAGCAGTAGAAGGTCACAGGGCGCCATCCTTCATAACTATGGCTACACCTTC
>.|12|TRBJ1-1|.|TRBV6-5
CASRRGSREAFF
TGTGCCAGCAGAAGGGGGAGTCGCGAAGCTTTCTTT
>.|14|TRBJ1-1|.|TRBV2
CASNGRLMTAEAFF
TGTGCCAGCAATGGGAGGCTAATGACCGCTGAAGCTTTCTTT
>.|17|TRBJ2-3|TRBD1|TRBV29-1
CSVALEWTGAYTDTQYF
TGCAGCGTTGCCCTGGAGTGGACAGGGGCGTACACAGATACGCAGTATTTT
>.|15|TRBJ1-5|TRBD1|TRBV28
CASSLTDRLNQPQHF
TGTGCCAGCAGTTTGACGGACAGGCTCAATCAGCCCCAGCATTTT
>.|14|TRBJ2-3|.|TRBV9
CASSVRRATDTQYF
TGTGCCAGCAGCGTCAGGCGGGCCACAGATACGCAGTATTTT
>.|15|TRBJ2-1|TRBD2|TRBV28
CASSFHASGGAEQFF
TGTGCCAGCAGTTTTCACGCTAGCGGGGGAGCTGAGCAGTTCTTC
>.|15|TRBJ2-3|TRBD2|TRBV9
CASSVAGGRKDTQYF
TGTGCCAGCAGCGTAGCGGGCGGGAGGAAAGATACGCAGTATTTT
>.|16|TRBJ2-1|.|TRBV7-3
CASSSKRGGSYNEQFF
TGTGCCAGCAGCTCAAAAAGGGGCGGCTCCTACAATGAGCAGTTCTTC
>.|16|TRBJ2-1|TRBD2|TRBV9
CASSVVASGYYNEQFF
TGTGCCAGCAGCGTAGTAGCTAGCGGGTACTACAATGAGCAGTTCTTC
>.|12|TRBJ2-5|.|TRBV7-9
CAMEGFRETQYF
TGTGCCATGGAGGGGTTTCGCGAGACCCAGTACTTC
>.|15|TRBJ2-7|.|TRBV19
CASTQVGGSSYEQYF
TGTGCCAGTACCCAAGTTGGGGGCAGCTCCTACGAGCAGTACTTC
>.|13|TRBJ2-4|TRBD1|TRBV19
CASSGTGQNIQYF
TGTGCCAGTAGTGGGACAGGGCAAAACATTCAGTACTTC
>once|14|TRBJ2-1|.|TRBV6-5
CASSYASSYNEQFF
TGTGCCAGCAGTTACGCGAGCTCCTACAATGAGCAGTTCTTC
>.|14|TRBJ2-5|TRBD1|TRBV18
CASSPDRVGETQYF
TGTGCCAGCTCACCCGACAGGGTGGGAGAGACCCAGTACTTC
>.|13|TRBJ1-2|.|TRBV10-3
CAISWGGTKGYTF
TGTGCCATCAGTTGGGGGGGGACCAAGGGCTACACCTTC
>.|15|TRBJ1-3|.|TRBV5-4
CASSRMGAQGNTIYF
TGTGCCAGCAGCCGCATGGGGGCGCAAGGAAACACCATATATTTT
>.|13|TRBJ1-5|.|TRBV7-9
CASSLREGQPQHF
TGTGCCAGCAGCCTTAGGGAGGGTCAGCCCCAGCATTTT
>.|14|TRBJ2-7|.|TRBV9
CASSAEPGGYEQYF
TGTGCCAGCAGCGCCGAGCCAGGGGGGTACGAGCAGTACTTC